This is a list of T cell receptor beta chains from one sample in a study of Ad26.COV2.S vaccination and SARS-CoV-2 variants. Sequencing was performed with immunoSEQ multiplex PCR; in TCRdb, only in-frame clones are kept and a portion is missing. Here the sample spans roughly 150,000 clones, about nine tenths being singletons. The sample here was peripheral blood, taken after recovery from COVID-19. All receptors derive from a human donor who had recovered from COVID-19. Each CDR3 is given with its conserved first and last residue. A D gene is named only where the DNA matches it firmly. Where a row states a size, it is once, few, many or the class of an expanded clone; other rows omit it.

V	J	size	D	CDR3	DNA
TRBV5-5	TRBJ1-2	.	.	CASTDARGDYGYTF	TGTGCCAGCACTGACGCGCGGGGGGACTATGGCTACACCTTC
TRBV5-1	TRBJ2-3	.	.	CASSFGASTDTQYF	TGCGCCAGCAGCTTTGGGGCCTCCACAGATACGCAGTATTTT
TRBV4-3	TRBJ2-1	.	TRBD2	CASSQDPLAGPGEQFF	TGCGCCAGCAGCCAAGACCCATTAGCGGGGCCGGGAGAGCAGTTCTTC
TRBV5-1	TRBJ2-3	once	TRBD2	CASMASGGLGDTQYF	TGCGCCAGCATGGCTAGCGGGGGCTTGGGAGATACGCAGTATTTT
TRBV6-4	TRBJ1-2	.	.	CASSAGAGANYGYTF	TGTGCCAGCAGTGCGGGGGCAGGGGCTAACTATGGCTACACCTTC
TRBV27	TRBJ2-2	.	.	CASSLTWGQGNTGELFF	TGTGCCAGCAGTTTAACCTGGGGGCAGGGGAACACCGGGGAGCTGTTTTTT
TRBV9	TRBJ2-1	.	TRBD2	CASSGIAGYNEQFF	TGTGCCAGCAGCGGGATAGCGGGGTACAATGAGCAGTTCTTC
TRBV28	TRBJ1-4	.	.	CASSLGNEKLFF	TGTGCCAGCAGTTTAGGGAATGAAAAACTGTTTTTT
TRBV5-4	TRBJ1-3	.	.	CASSPSSDSGNTIYF	TGTGCCAGCAGCCCCTCCAGCGACTCTGGAAACACCATATATTTT
TRBV19	TRBJ1-6	.	TRBD1	CASSERTGKSSYNSPLHF	TGTGCCAGTAGTGAACGGACAGGCAAAAGCTCCTATAATTCACCCCTCCACTTT
TRBV7-8	TRBJ1-1	.	.	CASKTGLNTEAFF	TGTGCCAGCAAGACAGGACTGAACACTGAAGCTTTCTTT
TRBV28	TRBJ2-7	.	.	CASSRRQLGYEQYF	TGTGCCAGCAGTCGGAGACAGTTAGGATACGAGCAGTACTTC
TRBV7-9	TRBJ2-3	.	TRBD1	CASSRRDRAAFQYF	TGTGCCAGCAGCCGCCGGGACAGAGCCGCCTTTCAGTATTTT
TRBV28	TRBJ2-5	.	TRBD2	CASREWGGSETQYF	TGTGCCAGCCGAGAATGGGGAGGGTCGGAGACCCAGTACTTC
TRBV19	TRBJ1-4	.	.	CASSIDRAGDTNEKLFF	TGTGCCAGTAGTATTGATAGGGCGGGAGATACTAATGAAAAACTGTTTTTT
TRBV6-5	TRBJ1-2	.	.	CASRPLGWGYTF	TGTGCCAGCAGGCCCTTGGGGTGGGGCTACACCTTC
TRBV3-1/TRBV3-2	TRBJ1-1	.	.	CASSQDLGEVITEAFF	TGTGCCAGCAGCCAAGATTTGGGGGAGGTTATTACTGAAGCTTTCTTT
TRBV6-1	TRBJ2-5	once	.	CASSEFGGWVQETQYF	TGTGCCAGCAGTGAGTTTGGGGGGTGGGTCCAAGAGACCCAGTACTTC
TRBV4-3	TRBJ2-7	.	TRBD1	CASSQSPGGTYEQYF	TGCGCCAGCAGCCAAAGCCCAGGGGGAACCTACGAGCAGTACTTC
TRBV2	TRBJ2-3	.	TRBD1	CASNNIQGSGTDTQYF	TGTGCCAGCAATAATATACAGGGGTCCGGCACAGATACGCAGTATTTT
TRBV28	TRBJ1-5	.	.	CASSLADESRPQHF	TGTGCCAGCAGTTTAGCAGATGAGAGCCGGCCCCAGCATTTT
TRBV5-4	TRBJ2-1	few	.	CASTETLRGEQFF	TGTGCCAGCACCGAGACGTTACGGGGTGAGCAGTTCTTC
TRBV11-2	TRBJ1-4	.	TRBD1	CASSFGQGAEWEKLFF	TGTGCCAGCAGCTTTGGACAGGGGGCGGAGTGGGAAAAACTGTTTTTT
TRBV7-2	TRBJ1-1	.	.	CASSRLQGNTEAFF	TGTGCCAGCAGTCGTCTACAGGGGAACACTGAAGCTTTCTTT
TRBV5-4	TRBJ2-1	.	TRBD2	CASSLNGGADEQFF	TGTGCCAGCAGCTTGAACGGGGGGGCAGATGAGCAGTTCTTC
TRBV7-9	TRBJ1-4	.	.	CASSLGSTNEKLFF	TGTGCCAGCAGCTTGGGTTCAACTAATGAAAAACTGTTTTTT